Given below is one T cell receptor (beta chain) in context. The sample is drawn from a study of control samples from healthy donors and cancer patients. Profiled with immunoSEQ multiplex PCR; TCRdb holds only in-frame clones, not every one. The sample lists around 68,000 clones, more than 80% seen once, with 2.5% to 3% in the top ten. This CDR3 contains 15 residues. Trimming left V 2 bases short and J 2 bases short, with 13 bases between. The germline V gene encodes CDR1 SGHTA and CDR2 FQGNSA. The chain links TRBV7-2 to TRBJ2-7, with a weak D call TRBD2 (5 bases). The receptor comes from a woman aged 45-59 years with lung cancer. The sequencing input was PBMCs. As DNA, the CDR3 is TGTGCCAGCAGCTTATTAATCGGGGTCACCTACGAGCAGTACTTC. As protein: CASSLLIGVTYEQYF. The whole variable domain, remainder taken from reference TRBV7-2 and TRBJ2-7, is GAGVSQSPSNKVTEKGKDVELRCDPISGHTALYWYRQSLGQGLEFLIYFQGNSAPDKSGLPSDRFSAERTGGSVSTLTIQRTQQEDSAVYLCASSLLIGVTYEQYFGPGTRLTVT.